This TCR beta chain came from a study of B cell selection in AIRE deficiency (dated by TCRdb to about 2019). Describing the broader study: Researchers compared the TCRbeta repertoires of sorted blood CD4+ conventional T cells and regulatory T cells from AIRE-deficient patients with the corresponding repertoires from healthy controls. The TCR-sequenced cohort comprised about 5 AIRE-deficient APECED patients and about 5 healthy control donors. Summary of the overall study and its limitations: Only TCRbeta chains were sequenced, and roughly 37% of shared healthy-donor Treg sequences were also present in healthy Tconv cells, possibly due to differing TCRalpha chains. About 29% of the Treg TCRbeta sequences shared among healthy donors turned up in patient Tconv cells, suggesting that Treg-biased clones are diverted into the Tconv compartment. Of 3657 shared Treg TCRbeta sequences, less than 35% were shared only among healthy donors and approximately 9% only among patients, suggesting less efficient Treg selection without AIRE. In AIRE-deficient patients, Tconv and Treg cells had TCRBV gene usage, CDR3 length and TCR diversity comparable to those in healthy donors. CDR3s were shorter in shared Treg sequences, reflecting a bias toward rearrangements that have few non-templated nucleotide insertions.

The immunoSEQ platform was used to sequence the TCRbeta chains. Under the source paper's analysis protocol: When Treg repertoires were pooled, patients gave 55,000 to 60,000 distinct TCRbeta sequences, while healthy donors gave some 9.3x10^4. Treg TCRbeta sequences found in two or more individuals were defined as public, and these public Treg TCRbeta sequences were then searched for in Tconv repertoires. Differences between groups were assessed using Mann-Whitney U tests with Bonferroni-Dunn correction in GraphPad Prism 7.03. The table was pulled from immuneACCESS by TCRdb, which kept in-frame rearrangements only. Such tables lose some clones; where checked, under half of the loss comes from unresolved V genes, and the rest has no known cause. V, J and clone size are taken as reported in that table, and D and trimming were inferred from the DNA itself. This sample holds about 15,000 clones; about 93% were observed only once. Clones ranked in the top ten supply about 1% of the sample.

Worth noting for this clone: There is no known antigen for this receptor. No much larger clonotype is one base removed from it; base qualities were not supplied.

Reading the germline V gene gives CDR1 KGHSH and CDR2 LQKENI. Trimming at the junction amounts to 3 bases on V and 7 bases on J, and the germline ends lie 13 bases apart. The CDR3 starts with the cysteine, ends with the phenylalanine, and has 14 residues. Of the read, only the CDR3 DNA is kept; its 42 bases are in frame from base 1. CD4+CD25hiCD127low/negative cells were sorted as the regulatory T cell population. APECED syndrome was present in the AIRE-deficient patients. Sorting of Tconv and Treg cells intended for TCRbeta sequencing was performed on a FACSAria flow cytometer. The sorted cells went into 5-ml round-bottom polystyrene tubes, and the dry cell pellets were then frozen at -80 degrees C until sequencing.

The chain is assembled from TRBV18 and TRBJ1-5, and TRBD1 may be the D gene, going by 6 matching bases. The clonotype originates from a human donor with AIRE deficiency. Sequencing input: Tregs sorted from PBMCs. The DNA is TGTGCCAGCTCACCCCTCGGGGGCACACAGCCCCAGCATTTT. Its amino acids are CASSPLGGTQPQHF.